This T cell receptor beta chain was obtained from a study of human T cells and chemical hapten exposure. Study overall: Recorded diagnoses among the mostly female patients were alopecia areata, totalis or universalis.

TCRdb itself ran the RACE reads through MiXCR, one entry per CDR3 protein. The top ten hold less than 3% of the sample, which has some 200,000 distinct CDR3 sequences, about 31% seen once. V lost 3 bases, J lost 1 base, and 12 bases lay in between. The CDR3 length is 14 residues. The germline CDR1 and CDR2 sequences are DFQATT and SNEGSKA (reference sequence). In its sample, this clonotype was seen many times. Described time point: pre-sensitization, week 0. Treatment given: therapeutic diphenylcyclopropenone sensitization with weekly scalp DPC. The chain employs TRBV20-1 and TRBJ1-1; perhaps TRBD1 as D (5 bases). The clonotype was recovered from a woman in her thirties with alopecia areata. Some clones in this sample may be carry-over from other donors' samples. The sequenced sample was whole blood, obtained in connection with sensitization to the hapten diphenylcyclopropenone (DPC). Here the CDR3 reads CSARGIRENTEAFF. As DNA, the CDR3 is TGCAGTGCTAGGGGGATCAGGGAGAACACTGAAGCTTTCTTT.